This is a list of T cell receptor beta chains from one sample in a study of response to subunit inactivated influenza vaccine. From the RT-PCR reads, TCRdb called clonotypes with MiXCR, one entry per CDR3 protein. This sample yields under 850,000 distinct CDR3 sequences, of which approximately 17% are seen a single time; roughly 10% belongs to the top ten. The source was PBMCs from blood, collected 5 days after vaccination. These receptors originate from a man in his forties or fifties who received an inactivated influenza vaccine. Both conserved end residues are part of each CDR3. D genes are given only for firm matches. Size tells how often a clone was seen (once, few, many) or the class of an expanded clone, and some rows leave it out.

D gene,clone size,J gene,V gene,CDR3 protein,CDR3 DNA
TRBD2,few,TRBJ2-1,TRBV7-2,CASSSSGGVRNEQFF,TGTGCCAGCAGCTCCTCCGGGGGGGTGAGGAATGAGCAGTTCTTC
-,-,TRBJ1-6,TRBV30,CAWRGPSSYNSPLHF,TGTGCCTGGAGGGGACCGAGCTCCTATAATTCACCCCTCCACTTT
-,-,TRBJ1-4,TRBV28,CASRGRWASGEKLFF,TGTGCCAGCAGGGGGCGTTGGGCGAGTGGTGAAAAACTGTTTTTT
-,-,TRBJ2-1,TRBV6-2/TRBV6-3,CASSYSIDNEQFF,TGTGCCAGCAGTTACTCGATTGACAATGAGCAGTTCTTC
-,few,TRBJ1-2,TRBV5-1,CASSRGDGSNYGYTF,TGCGCCAGCAGCCGAGGGGACGGATCTAACTATGGCTACACCTTC
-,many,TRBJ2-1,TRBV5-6,CASSVGAAPSYNEQFF,TGTGCCAGCAGCGTCGGGGCAGCGCCTTCCTACAATGAGCAGTTCTTC
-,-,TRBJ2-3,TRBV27,CASSSLGDDTQYF,TGTGCCAGCAGTTCCTTAGGAGATGATACGCAGTATTTT
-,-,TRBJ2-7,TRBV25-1,CASSNPWGPYEQYF,TGTGCCAGCAGTAACCCTTGGGGACCCTACGAGCAGTACTTC
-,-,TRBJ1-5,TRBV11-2,CASSQDSHQPQHF,TGTGCCAGCAGCCAAGACAGTCATCAGCCCCAGCATTTT
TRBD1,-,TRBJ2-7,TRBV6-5,CASSSRRTGRDEQYF,TGTGCCAGCAGTTCTAGGCGGACAGGGCGAGACGAGCAGTACTTC
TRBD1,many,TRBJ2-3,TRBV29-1,CSVDNLPGQGSDTQYF,TGCAGCGTCGATAACCTACCGGGACAGGGTTCAGATACGCAGTATTTT
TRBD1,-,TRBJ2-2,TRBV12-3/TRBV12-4,CASRARQGFSNTGELFF,TGTGCCAGCAGAGCTCGACAGGGGTTCTCGAACACCGGGGAGCTGTTTTTT
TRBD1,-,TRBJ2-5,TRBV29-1,CSVEARGRVETHYF,TGCAGCGTTGAAGCCAGGGGGCGCGTTGAGACCCACTACTTC
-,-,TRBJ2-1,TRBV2,CASSVGQGVRQLF,TGTGCCAGCAGTGTCGGACAAGGGGTGAGGCAGTTATTC
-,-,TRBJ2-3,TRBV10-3,CAIRGGSTDTQYF,TGTGCCATCAGGGGTGGTTCCACAGATACGCAGTATTTT
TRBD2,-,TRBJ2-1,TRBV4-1,CASSQLAGGRHEQFF,TGCGCCAGCAGCCAACTAGCGGGGGGGCGGCATGAGCAGTTCTTC
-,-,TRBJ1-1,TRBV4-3,CASSQEAAGTEAFF,TGCGCCAGCAGCCAAGAGGCGGCGGGCACTGAAGCTTTCTTT
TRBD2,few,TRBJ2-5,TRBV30,CAWTRTRGETQYF,TGTGCCTGGACTCGGACTAGGGGAGAGACCCAGTACTTC
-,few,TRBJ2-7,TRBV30,CAWGRSSEQYF,TGTGCCTGGGGACGGTCCTCGGAGCAGTACTTC
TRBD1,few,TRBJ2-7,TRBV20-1,CSAPGQGYSLEQYF,TGCAGTGCTCCCGGACAGGGGTATAGTTTAGAGCAGTACTTC
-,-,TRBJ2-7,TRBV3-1,CASSQMLSASYYEQYF,TGTGCCAGCAGCCAAATGTTATCGGCGAGCTACTACGAGCAGTACTTC
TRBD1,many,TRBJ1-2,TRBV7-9,CASSLGQGESGYTF,TGTGCCAGCAGCTTAGGACAGGGAGAAAGTGGCTACACCTTC
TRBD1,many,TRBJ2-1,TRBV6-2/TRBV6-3,CATQERAHRGYNEQFF,TGTGCCACGCAGGAAAGAGCCCACAGGGGTTACAATGAGCAGTTCTTC
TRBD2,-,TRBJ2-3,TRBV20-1,CSAGAGVTQYF,TGCAGTGCTGGAGCGGGAGTCACGCAGTATTTT
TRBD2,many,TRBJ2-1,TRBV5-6,CASSWRLAGSYNEQFF,TGTGCCAGCAGCTGGAGACTAGCGGGATCCTACAATGAGCAGTTCTTC
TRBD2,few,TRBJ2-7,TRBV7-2,CASSQASGRATYEQYF,TGTGCCAGCAGCCAAGCTAGCGGGAGGGCCACCTACGAGCAGTACTTC
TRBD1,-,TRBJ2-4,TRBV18,CASSTGQENIQYF,TGTGCCAGCTCAACGGGACAGGAAAACATTCAGTACTTC
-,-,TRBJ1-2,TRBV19,CASSIVPPPGYGYTF,TGTGCCAGTAGTATAGTTCCACCCCCCGGCTATGGCTACACCTTC
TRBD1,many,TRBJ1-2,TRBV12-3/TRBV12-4,CASSPDRGRGGYTF,TGTGCCAGCAGTCCGGACAGGGGGCGAGGTGGCTACACCTTC
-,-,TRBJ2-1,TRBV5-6,CASSRQLGTNEQFF,TGTGCCAGCAGTAGGCAGCTGGGGACCAATGAGCAGTTCTTC
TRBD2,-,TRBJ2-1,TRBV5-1,CASSWGTSGGESYNEQFF,TGCGCCAGCAGCTGGGGGACTAGCGGGGGAGAATCCTACAATGAGCAGTTCTTC
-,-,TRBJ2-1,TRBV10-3,CAIREDNEQFF,TGTGCCATCAGGGAGGACAATGAGCAGTTCTTC
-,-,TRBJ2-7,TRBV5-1,CASSPPGTRGVYEQYF,TGCGCCAGCAGCCCGCCCGGGACACGGGGAGTTTACGAGCAGTACTTC
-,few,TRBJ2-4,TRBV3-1,CASSQAREQSKNIQYF,TGTGCCAGCAGCCAAGCAAGGGAACAGTCTAAAAACATTCAGTACTTC
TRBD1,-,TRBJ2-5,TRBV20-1,CSAPPGGRETQYF,TGCAGTGCCCCCCCAGGGGGCCGGGAGACCCAGTACTTC
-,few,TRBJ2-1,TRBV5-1,CASSLVYLRSSYNEQFF,TGCGCCAGCAGCTTGGTTTATCTCCGAAGCTCCTACAATGAGCAGTTCTTC
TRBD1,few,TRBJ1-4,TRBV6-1,CASRSDRGRAEKLFF,TGTGCCAGCAGATCCGACAGGGGGCGGGCGGAAAAACTGTTTTTT
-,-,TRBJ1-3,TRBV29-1,CSVEDWASGNTIYF,TGCAGCGTTGAAGATTGGGCCTCTGGAAACACCATATATTTT
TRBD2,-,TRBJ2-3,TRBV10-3,CAISESSPGLAGGPNTQYF,TGTGCCATCAGTGAGTCATCCCCGGGACTAGCGGGAGGGCCGAATACGCAGTATTTT
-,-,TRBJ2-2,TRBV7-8,CASSLVGLDAGELFF,TGTGCCAGCAGCTTAGTAGGGCTAGATGCCGGGGAGCTGTTTTTT
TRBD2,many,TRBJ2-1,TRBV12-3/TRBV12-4,CASSFSSGGRDEQFF,TGTGCCAGCAGTTTTTCTAGCGGGGGGCGGGATGAGCAGTTCTTC
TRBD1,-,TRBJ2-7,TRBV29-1,CSGKGTGRSEQYF,TGCAGCGGCAAAGGGACAGGGAGGTCCGAGCAGTACTTC
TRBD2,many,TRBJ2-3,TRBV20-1,CSAGTSGLLTDTQYF,TGCAGTGCTGGGACTAGCGGCCTACTCACAGATACGCAGTATTTT
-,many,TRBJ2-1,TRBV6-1,CASSRTGLSYNEQFF,TGTGCCAGCAGCCGCACAGGGCTCTCCTACAATGAGCAGTTCTTC